These T cell receptor beta chains were read from a single sample in a study of blood T cell repertoires in COVID-19. Produced via immunoSEQ multiplex PCR; TCRdb's table is partial and in-frame only. The profile shows 68,000 or so clones, roughly 85% of them singletons. Sequenced input: peripheral blood. These receptors were collected from a human donor in a cohort sampled during active COVID-19. The CDR3 runs from the conserved cysteine through the conserved F or W. Fields, in order: J gene, D gene, clone size, V gene, CDR3 DNA, CDR3 protein. A D gene is named only where the DNA matches it firmly. Clone size is not always given. Where it is, it says once, few, many or a class for expanded clones.

j_call: TRBJ2-5; d_call: NA; clone_size: few; v_call: TRBV24-1; cdr3_nt: TGTGCCACCAGTGATGTAACAGACCAAGAGACCCAGTACTTC; cdr3_aa: CATSDVTDQETQYF
j_call: TRBJ2-7; d_call: NA; clone_size: NA; v_call: TRBV19; cdr3_nt: TGTGCCAGTAGTAACCCAGGGCCCTACGAGCAGTACTTC; cdr3_aa: CASSNPGPYEQYF
j_call: TRBJ1-5; d_call: NA; clone_size: NA; v_call: TRBV6-6; cdr3_nt: TGTGCCAGCAGTCAAGGACAAGAAAATCAGCCCCAGCATTTT; cdr3_aa: CASSQGQENQPQHF
j_call: TRBJ2-5; d_call: TRBD1; clone_size: NA; v_call: TRBV5-1; cdr3_nt: TGCGCCAGCAGCGACCCGACAGGGGGCTCGGAGACCCAGTACTTC; cdr3_aa: CASSDPTGGSETQYF
j_call: TRBJ2-1; d_call: NA; clone_size: NA; v_call: TRBV18; cdr3_nt: TGTGCCAGCTCACCTCTGGAGGGGGCGGACTATGAGCAGTTCTTC; cdr3_aa: CASSPLEGADYEQFF
j_call: TRBJ2-7; d_call: NA; clone_size: NA; v_call: TRBV4-1; cdr3_nt: TGCGCCAGCAGCCTACAGGGTGCCCCCTACGAGCAGTACTTC; cdr3_aa: CASSLQGAPYEQYF
j_call: TRBJ2-5; d_call: NA; clone_size: NA; v_call: TRBV30; cdr3_nt: TGTGCCTGGAGCAGTATAGAGACCCAGTACTTC; cdr3_aa: CAWSSIETQYF
j_call: TRBJ1-1; d_call: NA; clone_size: NA; v_call: TRBV3-1/TRBV3-2; cdr3_nt: TGTGCCAGCAGCCAATTATCGGGTACTGAAGCTTTCTTT; cdr3_aa: CASSQLSGTEAFF
j_call: TRBJ1-2; d_call: NA; clone_size: NA; v_call: TRBV10-3; cdr3_nt: TGTGCCATCAGCCCACGCGGGGATACTTACTCCTATGGCTACACCTTC; cdr3_aa: CAISPRGDTYSYGYTF
j_call: TRBJ2-5; d_call: TRBD2; clone_size: NA; v_call: TRBV5-6; cdr3_nt: TGTGCCAGCAGCACAGCGGGACGTACCCAAGAGACCCAGTACTTC; cdr3_aa: CASSTAGRTQETQYF
j_call: TRBJ1-5; d_call: TRBD1; clone_size: NA; v_call: TRBV7-9; cdr3_nt: TGTGCCAGCAGCCCCGACAGGGGGCGGCCCCAGCATTTT; cdr3_aa: CASSPDRGRPQHF
j_call: TRBJ2-7; d_call: NA; clone_size: NA; v_call: TRBV11-2; cdr3_nt: TGTGCCAGCAGCCTCGACAGCTACGAGCAGTACTTC; cdr3_aa: CASSLDSYEQYF
j_call: TRBJ1-6; d_call: TRBD1; clone_size: NA; v_call: TRBV19; cdr3_nt: TGTGCCAGTACCCTCGACAGGGGGCAGTCACCCCTCCACTTT; cdr3_aa: CASTLDRGQSPLHF
j_call: TRBJ2-7; d_call: NA; clone_size: NA; v_call: TRBV10-2; cdr3_nt: TGCGCCAGCAGTGAGTGGGCCACAGGGGGGGGCGAGCAGTACTTC; cdr3_aa: CASSEWATGGGEQYF
j_call: TRBJ1-1; d_call: NA; clone_size: NA; v_call: TRBV18; cdr3_nt: TGTGCCAGCTCATTGGTTAATCCCCTAGCCGGGCAGAGCACTGAAGCTTTCTTT; cdr3_aa: CASSLVNPLAGQSTEAFF
j_call: TRBJ2-7; d_call: TRBD2; clone_size: few; v_call: TRBV29-1; cdr3_nt: TGCAGCGAGGGTTCGCGGGGGTACCACTACGAGCAGTACTTC; cdr3_aa: CSEGSRGYHYEQYF
j_call: TRBJ1-1; d_call: NA; clone_size: NA; v_call: TRBV7-6; cdr3_nt: TGTGCCAGCAGCCCGACAGCTCACATGAACACTGAAGCTTTCTTT; cdr3_aa: CASSPTAHMNTEAFF
j_call: TRBJ1-5; d_call: TRBD1; clone_size: NA; v_call: TRBV2; cdr3_nt: TGTGCCAGCAGTGAGACAGGGGGAGTAAGTCAGCCCCAGCATTTT; cdr3_aa: CASSETGGVSQPQHF
j_call: TRBJ2-3; d_call: NA; clone_size: NA; v_call: TRBV9; cdr3_nt: TGTGCCAGCAGCGTAGTCCCGGGGTATAGCACAGATACGCAGTATTTT; cdr3_aa: CASSVVPGYSTDTQYF
j_call: TRBJ2-1; d_call: TRBD2; clone_size: NA; v_call: TRBV6-4; cdr3_nt: TGTGCCAGCAGTGACGGTGGGGGGAGGGATGAGCAGTTCTTC; cdr3_aa: CASSDGGGRDEQFF
j_call: TRBJ1-1; d_call: NA; clone_size: NA; v_call: TRBV29-1; cdr3_nt: TGCAGCGTTTCAGGGCCCGCTAGGAACACTGAAGCTTTCTTT; cdr3_aa: CSVSGPARNTEAFF
j_call: TRBJ2-7; d_call: NA; clone_size: NA; v_call: TRBV2; cdr3_nt: TGTGCCAGCAGTGAGCAGGGGATTCTCTACGAGCAGTACTTC; cdr3_aa: CASSEQGILYEQYF
j_call: TRBJ2-1; d_call: TRBD1; clone_size: NA; v_call: TRBV6-5; cdr3_nt: TGTGCCAGCAGCGCCGGGACAGGGGTTTCGTATGAGCAGTTCTTC; cdr3_aa: CASSAGTGVSYEQFF
j_call: TRBJ1-2; d_call: NA; clone_size: few; v_call: TRBV5-4; cdr3_nt: TGTGCCAGCAGCTTGGCAGGTCCGCAAAACTATGGCTACACCTTC; cdr3_aa: CASSLAGPQNYGYTF
j_call: TRBJ2-7; d_call: TRBD1; clone_size: NA; v_call: TRBV3-1/TRBV3-2; cdr3_nt: TGTGCCAGCAGCCGAAGAGGGACAGGGGTAGGCTTACTGAACTACGAGCAGTACTTC; cdr3_aa: CASSRRGTGVGLLNYEQYF
j_call: TRBJ2-7; d_call: TRBD2; clone_size: NA; v_call: TRBV4-3; cdr3_nt: TGCGCCAGCAGCCAAGGATTCCCGCCAGCTCCAGGGTTGGGGGGGTCCTACGAGCAGTACTTC; cdr3_aa: CASSQGFPPAPGLGGSYEQYF
j_call: TRBJ2-7; d_call: NA; clone_size: once; v_call: TRBV19; cdr3_nt: TGTGCCAGTAGTACAGGGGCCCATCCCCAAAACTACGAGCAGTACTTC; cdr3_aa: CASSTGAHPQNYEQYF
j_call: TRBJ2-2; d_call: TRBD2; clone_size: NA; v_call: TRBV24-1; cdr3_nt: TGTGCCACCAGTGATCCAATCCGGAGGGCTAGCGGATTGAACACCGGGGAGCTGTTTTTT; cdr3_aa: CATSDPIRRASGLNTGELFF
j_call: TRBJ2-3; d_call: NA; clone_size: NA; v_call: TRBV7-2; cdr3_nt: TGTGCCAGCAGCTTAGCCCAGGACTGGGGAGATACGCAGTATTTT; cdr3_aa: CASSLAQDWGDTQYF